These 21 T cell receptor beta chains originate from one sample sequenced in a study of graft-versus-host responses after intestinal transplantation. From the graft tissue, intraepithelial and lamina propria lymphocytes were released through processing. TCRdb's copy holds only in-frame clones and misses some; the assay was immunoSEQ multiplex PCR. The sample has approximately 16,000 clones, roughly 60% seen once. The source was ileum tissue, collected 524 days after transplant. The receptors shown here come from a human patient who received an intestinal transplant, so some T cells may come from the graft donor.

In its sample, this clone was seen once. This chain links TRBV11-3 with TRBJ1-1; possible D gene TRBD1, 6 bases. The CDR3 is 16 residues long. The V and J ends lost 2 bases and 1 base respectively, with 14 bases between them. Germline CDR1 reads SGHNT; CDR2 reads YENEEA. The CDR3 coding sequence is TGTGCCAGCAGCTTACGACTTCAGGGGCCGAACACTGAAGCTTTCTTT. Encoded protein: CASSLRLQGPNTEAFF.

Here the CDR3 reads CAWRRRGSNSPLHF. CDR3 sequence (DNA): TGTGCCTGGAGGCGGAGAGGGTCGAATTCACCCCTCCACTTT. This chain links TRBV30 with TRBJ1-6, with unresolved D. This CDR3 is built from 14 residues. V was clipped by 3 bases and J by 7 bases, with 13 bases between them. Germline V gene sequence: CDR1 GTSNPN, CDR2 SVGIG (reference sequence).

This chain links TRBV7-9 with TRBJ1-2; the match to TRBD1 covers 9 bases. V shed 4 bases and J 5 bases; nucleotides not matched to a gene: 5. Germline CDR1 SEHNR, CDR2 FQNEAQ (reference sequence). The length of the CDR3 is 14 residues. CDR3 region: CASSWTGEGYGYTF. CDR3 coding DNA: TGTGCCAGCAGCTGGACAGGGGAGGGGTATGGCTACACCTTC. Complete variable domain (other parts from reference TRBV7-9 and TRBJ1-2): DTGVSQNPRHKITKRGQNVTFRCDPISEHNRLYWYRQTLGQGPEFLTYFQNEAQLEKSRLLSDRFSAERPKGSFSTLEIQRTEQGDSAMYLCASSWTGEGYGYTFGSGTRLTVV.

The rearrangement uses TRBV7-9 and TRBJ1-2; no reliable D call. This CDR3 spans 13 amino acids. Germline CDR1 SEHNR, CDR2 FQNEAQ (reference sequence). Trimming removed 5 bases from V and 3 bases from J, with 10 bases in between. In DNA form, the CDR3 reads TGTGCCAGCAGCCGGGATTCTTACTATGGCTACACCTTC. This encodes CASSRDSYYGYTF.

This clone counts as medium-sized. This CDR3 is CASSRGVSRPGQGYEQYF. The CDR3 DNA sequence: TGCGCCAGCAGCCGAGGGGTGTCTCGGCCGGGACAGGGGTACGAGCAGTACTTC. The V and J genes are TRBV10-2 and TRBJ2-7; 10 bases map to TRBD1. The germline CDR1 and CDR2 sequences are WSHSY and SAAADI. This CDR3 region has 18 residues. V dropped 6 bases and J dropped 4; count of bases not matched to a gene: 18.

The chain employs TRBV4-1 and TRBJ2-1; D gene uncertain. Germline V lookup: CDR1 MGHRA, CDR2 YSYEKL. Trimming stripped 2 bases from V and 6 bases from J, with 20 bases between. This CDR3 contains 17 residues. In nucleotides, the CDR3 is TGCGCCAGCAGCCAATTGCCTTGGGCAGCTCATTTCAATGAGCAGTTCTTC. This sequence encodes CASSQLPWAAHFNEQFF.

Of note for this clone: Distinct nucleotide sequences in the sample also encode this CDR3. The chain's CDR3 is CASSVGLAGGNEQFF. DNA for the CDR3: TGTGCCAGTAGTGTGGGGCTAGCGGGGGGGAATGAGCAGTTCTTC. J is TRBJ2-1 and V is TRBV19, with TRBD2 identical over 12 bases. Trimming took 5 bases from V and 7 from J; bases not matched to a gene: 6. The length of the CDR3 is 15 residues. CDR1 is LNHDA and CDR2 is SQIVND in the germline V gene (reference sequence).

This clone has just a few counts. The chain couples TRBV9 to TRBJ1-2; possibly TRBD1 for D (5 bases). The germline CDR1 and CDR2 sequences are SGDLS and YYNGEE. CDR3 length equals 15 residues. V was trimmed by 0 bases and J by 0 bases, leaving 9 bases between them. The CDR3 DNA sequence: TGTGCCAGCAGCGTAGGGGGGGAAGCTAACTATGGCTACACCTTC. The encoded protein is CASSVGGEANYGYTF.

The CDR3 spells CASSERTGNRGGNTIYF. CDR3 DNA: TGTGCCAGCAGTGAGCGTACGGGGAACAGGGGCGGAAACACCATATATTTT. The V call is TRBV6-1, the J call TRBJ1-3, with TRBD1 identical over 7 bases. The CDR3 consists of 17 residues. V trimming: 3 bases; J trimming: 4 bases; junction bases outside the gene matches: 12. Germline V gene sequence: CDR1 MNHNS, CDR2 SASEGT.

In this sample, this clone turned up a few times. The chain joins TRBV29-1 to TRBJ1-1; D might be TRBD1 (6 bases). Per the germline V gene, CDR1 is SQVTM and CDR2 is ANQGSEA. This CDR3 has 14 residues. The V and J ends lost 6 bases and 0 bases respectively, with 14 bases between them. CDR3 sequence reads: CSVAMGHLNTEAFF. In nucleotides, the CDR3 is TGCAGCGTCGCTATGGGACACTTGAACACTGAAGCTTTCTTT.

V gene TRBV5-1 combines with J gene TRBJ2-2; the D is unclear. Germline CDR1 is SGHRS and CDR2 is YFSETQ. V lost 2 bases to trimming and J lost 8 bases, with 10 bases between them. The length of the CDR3 is 13 residues. This CDR3 reads CASSFSELGELFF. The CDR3 nucleotides are TGCGCCAGCAGCTTTTCCGAGTTAGGGGAGCTGTTTTTT.

The gene calls are TRBV4-3 and TRBJ2-6; 9 nucleotides agree with TRBD1. The germline CDR1 and CDR2 sequences are LGHNA and YSLEER. J gave up 4 bases and V 1 base, and 5 bases lay outside the gene matches. The CDR3 extends over 17 amino acids. The CDR3 sequence: CASSQGTGVTGANVLTF. The CDR3 DNA reads TGCGCCAGCAGCCAAGGGACAGGGGTTACGGGGGCCAACGTCCTGACTTTC.

The CDR3 reads CASSADRDYSPLHF. The CDR3 bases are TGTGCCAGCAGCGCGGACAGGGACTATTCACCCCTCCACTTT. V gene TRBV5-4 combines with J gene TRBJ1-6; TRBD1 agrees at 8 bases. This CDR3 region has 14 residues. V lost 4 bases to trimming and J lost 8 bases; unmatched junction nucleotides: 5. Germline V CDR1 and CDR2: SGHNT, YYREEE (reference sequence).

This clone was seen once. The chain uses TRBV11-3 and TRBJ2-6; D not resolved. CDR1 is SGHNT, CDR2 YENEEA, per germline. The CDR3 extends over 14 amino acids. Trimming removed 5 bases from V and 4 bases from J, with 9 bases in between. In DNA, the CDR3 is TGTGCCAGCAGCCCCCTAATCGGGGCCAACGTCCTGACTTTC. Translated, it gives CASSPLIGANVLTF.

The chain joins TRBV23-1 to TRBJ2-7; 8 nucleotides line up with TRBD1. TRBV23-1 is flagged as an ORF with uncertain function. The CDR3 extends over 17 amino acids. The junction had 17 bases not matched to a gene; V was cut back by 6 bases and J by 4 bases. The CDR3 DNA follows: TGCGCCAGCAGGATTCTCAGAAACAGGGGGAGTAGGTACGAGCAGTACTTC. Translated, it gives CASRILRNRGSRYEQYF.

This clone was counted a few times. V usage is TRBV10-3 and J usage is TRBJ2-7; 10 bases fit TRBD1. CDR3 length equals 14 residues. CDR1 and CDR2 (germline): ENHRY, SYGVKD. Germline trimming cut 7 bases from V and 1 base from J; bases unmatched to any gene: 4. CDR3: CAIKRTGGSYEQYF. DNA of the CDR3: TGTGCCATCAAGCGGACAGGGGGATCCTACGAGCAGTACTTC.

This chain joins TRBV7-8 and TRBJ1-5; maybe TRBD1 (6 bases). The V end was cut by 4 bases, the J end by 10 bases, with 29 bases between. Looked up from germline, CDR1 is SGHVS and CDR2 is FQNEAQ. The CDR3 is made up of 18 amino acids. For the CDR3, the DNA is TGTGCCAGCAGCTCCCGACCCCTGGGAGGGGGATCATCAGAACCCCAGCATTTT. Translation: CASSSRPLGGGSSEPQHF.

The chain combines TRBV7-2 with TRBJ2-1; no clear D gene. The germline V and J ends were trimmed by 1 base and 1 base, with 8 bases remaining between them. Germline CDR1 reads SGHTA; CDR2 reads FQGNSA. This CDR3 is built from 15 residues. DNA for the CDR3: TGTGCCAGCAGCTTAGTTCCCGGGTCCTACAATGAGCAGTTCTTC. Translating gives CASSLVPGSYNEQFF.

This clone turned up a few times. The chain recombines TRBV30 with TRBJ2-1, with TRBD2 identical over 10 bases. The CDR3 is made up of 13 amino acids. Germline CDR1 GTSNPN, CDR2 SVGIG (reference sequence). The V and J ends lost 7 bases and 4 bases, in that order; junction bases with no gene match: 4. CDR3 region: CAFVAGGYNEQFF. CDR3 sequence (DNA): TGTGCCTTTGTAGCGGGGGGTTACAATGAGCAGTTCTTC.

Remarks on this clone: Different DNA sequences within this sample yield the same CDR3. This chain links TRBV19 with TRBJ2-1, with 14 bases fitting TRBD2. The CDR3 loop spans 15 amino acids. Germline values: CDR1 LNHDA, CDR2 SQIVND (reference sequence). The junction had 3 bases not matched to a gene; V was cut back by 5 bases and J by 6 bases. CDR3 bases: TGTGCCAGTAGTGTAGGACTAGCGGGGGGCAATGAGCAGTTCTTC. This codes for CASSVGLAGGNEQFF. The full variable domain, in which reference TRBV19 and TRBJ2-1 provide the parts outside the CDR3, is DGGITQSPKYLFRKEGQNVTLSCEQNLNHDAMYWYRQDPGQGLRLIYYSQIVNDFQKGDIAEGYSVSREKKESFPLTVTSAQKNPTAFYLCASSVGLAGGNEQFFGPGTRLTVL.

The genes are TRBV7-2 and TRBJ2-5, with a tentative D call TRBD2 (6 bases). CDR3 size: 14 residues. V shed 1 base and J shed 5 bases, with 11 bases lying between them. Germline V gene data show CDR1 as SGHTA and CDR2 as FQGNSA. In DNA, the CDR3 is TGTGCCAGCAGCTTAGAAGGAGGGGCGGAGACCCAGTACTTC. Protein product: CASSLEGGAETQYF.